This T cell receptor (beta chain) was observed in a study of early T cells in non-severe SARS-CoV-2 infection. Study-wide background: Bulk RNA taken from unsorted whole blood was sequenced, leaving chains unpaired. Study results and limitations: VDJdb matching, biased toward anti-spike CD8 responses, missed private and CD4 specificities.

Individual cDNA molecules carried attached unique molecular identifiers. TCRdb independently ran MiXCR on the 5' RACE reads; one entry per CDR3 protein. The repertoire includes roughly 64,000 distinct CDR3 sequences, roughly 14% of them detected once, and around 3.9% sits in the top ten. This clonotype was seen ten or more times. Its specificity is not known. This CDR3 comprises 15 residues. Germline V gene data show CDR1 as SGHTA and CDR2 as FQGTGA. Trimming took 2 bases from V and 0 from J, leaving 8 bases between them. The clonotype originates from an adult who was a healthcare worker with PCR-confirmed SARS-CoV-2 infection or an uninfected control (not recorded which). The sample consisted of whole blood. The chain employs TRBV7-3 and TRBJ2-1; D possibly corresponds to TRBD2 (5 bases). CDR3 sequence: CASSLSSGSYNEQFF. The CDR3 nucleotides read TGTGCCAGCAGCTTATCGAGCGGCTCCTACAATGAGCAGTTCTTC. The complete variable domain, with remaining parts taken from reference TRBV7-3 and TRBJ2-1, reads GAGVSQTPSNKVTEKGKYVELRCDPISGHTALYWYRQSLGQGPEFLIYFQGTGAADDSGLPNDRFFAVRPEGSVSTLKIQRTERGDSAVYLCASSLSSGSYNEQFFGPGTRLTVL.